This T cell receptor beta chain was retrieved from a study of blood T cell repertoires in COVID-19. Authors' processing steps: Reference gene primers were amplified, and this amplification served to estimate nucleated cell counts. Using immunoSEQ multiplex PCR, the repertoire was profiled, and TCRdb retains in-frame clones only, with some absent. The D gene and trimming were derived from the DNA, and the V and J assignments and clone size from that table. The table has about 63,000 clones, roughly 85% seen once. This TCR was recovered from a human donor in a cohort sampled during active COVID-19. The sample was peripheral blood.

CDR3 in DNA: TGCGCCAGCAGCTACACCGCCCTTTCCACCGGGGAGCTGTTTTTT. Protein: CASSYTALSTGELFF. V and J are TRBV5-1 and TRBJ2-2; D is unresolved. V gave up 3 bases and J gave up 4 bases, with 13 bases separating them. This CDR3 comprises 15 residues. Germline lookup yields CDR1 SGHRS and CDR2 YFSETQ.